Here is one T cell receptor (beta chain) with its context. Original handling: Counts of nucleated cells, estimated from reference gene primer amplification, were obtained. Profiling relied on immunoSEQ multiplex PCR, and the TCRdb table lists in-frame clones only, not all of them. D and trimming come from the DNA, and the V and J calls and clone size come from that table. The table includes about 170,000 clones, approximately 83% detected once. Germline CDR1 and CDR2: LGHDT and YNNKEL (reference sequence). CDR3 length equals 15 residues. With 0 bases removed from V and 2 bases from J, the gap between germline ends came to 10 bases. This sample is drawn from a study of blood T cell repertoires in COVID-19. About the research overall: The analysed material was cDNA or gDNA that came from T cells, B-cell-depleted T cells, or PBMCs.

The genes are TRBV3-1 (or the pseudogene TRBV3-2) and TRBJ2-5; D may be TRBD2 (5 bases). Input material: peripheral blood. This sequence originates from a woman aged 55-69 years with acute or convalescent COVID-19. CDR3 nucleotide sequence: TGTGCCAGCAGCCAAGATCCAGCGGCACAAGAGACCCAGTACTTC. Its protein product is CASSQDPAAQETQYF.